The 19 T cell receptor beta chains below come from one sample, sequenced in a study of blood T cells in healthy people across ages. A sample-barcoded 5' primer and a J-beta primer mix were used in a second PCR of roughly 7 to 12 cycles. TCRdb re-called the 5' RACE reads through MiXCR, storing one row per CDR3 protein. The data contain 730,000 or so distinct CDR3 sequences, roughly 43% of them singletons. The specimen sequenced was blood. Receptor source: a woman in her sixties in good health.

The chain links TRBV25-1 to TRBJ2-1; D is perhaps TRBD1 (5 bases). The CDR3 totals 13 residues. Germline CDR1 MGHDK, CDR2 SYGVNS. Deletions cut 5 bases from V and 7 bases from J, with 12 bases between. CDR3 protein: CASSRRKGNEQFF. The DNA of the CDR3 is TGTGCCAGCAGTCGAAGAAAGGGGAATGAGCAGTTCTTC.

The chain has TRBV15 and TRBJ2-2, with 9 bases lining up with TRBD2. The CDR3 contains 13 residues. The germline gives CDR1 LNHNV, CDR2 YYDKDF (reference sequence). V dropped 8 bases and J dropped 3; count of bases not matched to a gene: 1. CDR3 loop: CATSSGDTGELFF. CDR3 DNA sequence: TGTGCCACCTCTAGCGGGGACACCGGGGAGCTGTTTTTT.

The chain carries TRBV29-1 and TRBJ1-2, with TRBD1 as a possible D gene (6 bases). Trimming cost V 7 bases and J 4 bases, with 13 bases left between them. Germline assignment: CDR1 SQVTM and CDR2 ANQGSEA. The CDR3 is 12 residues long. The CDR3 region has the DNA TGCAGCGCGGCGGACAGAGGCTATGGCTACACCTTC. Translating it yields CSAADRGYGYTF.

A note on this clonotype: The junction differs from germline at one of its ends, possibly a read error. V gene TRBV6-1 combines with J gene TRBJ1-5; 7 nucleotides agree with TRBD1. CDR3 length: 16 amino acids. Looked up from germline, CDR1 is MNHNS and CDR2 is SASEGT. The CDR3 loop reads CASKDRAAYSNRPQHF. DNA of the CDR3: TGTGCCAGCAAAGACAGGGCGGCCTATAGCAATCGGCCCCAGCATTTT.

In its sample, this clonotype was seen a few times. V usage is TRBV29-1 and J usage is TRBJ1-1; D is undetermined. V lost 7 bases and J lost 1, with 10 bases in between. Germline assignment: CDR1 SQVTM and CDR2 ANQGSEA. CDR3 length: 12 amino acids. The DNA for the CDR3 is TGCAGCGCCAGAGAGCAGAACACTGAAGCTTTCTTT. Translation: CSAREQNTEAFF. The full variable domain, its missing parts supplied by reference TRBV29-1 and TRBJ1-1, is SAVISQKPSRDICQRGTSLTIQCQVDSQVTMMFWYRQQPGQSLTLIATANQGSEATYESGFVIDKFPISRPNLTFSTLTVSNMSPEDSSIYLCSAREQNTEAFFGQGTRLTVV.

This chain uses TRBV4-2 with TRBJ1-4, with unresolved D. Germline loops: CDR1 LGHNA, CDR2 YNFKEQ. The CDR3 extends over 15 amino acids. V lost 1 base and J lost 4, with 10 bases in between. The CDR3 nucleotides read TGTGCCAGCAGCCAAGTGGGTGGAAATAATGAAAAACTGTTTTTT. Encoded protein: CASSQVGGNNEKLFF.

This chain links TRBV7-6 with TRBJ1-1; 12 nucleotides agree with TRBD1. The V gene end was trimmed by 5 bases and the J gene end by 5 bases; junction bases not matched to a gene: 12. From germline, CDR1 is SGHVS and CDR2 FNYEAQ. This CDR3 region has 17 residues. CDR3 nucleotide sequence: TGTGCCAGCAGCCAAGGGACAGGGGGCGCGTGGGAAACTGAAGCTTTCTTT. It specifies CASSQGTGGAWETEAFF.

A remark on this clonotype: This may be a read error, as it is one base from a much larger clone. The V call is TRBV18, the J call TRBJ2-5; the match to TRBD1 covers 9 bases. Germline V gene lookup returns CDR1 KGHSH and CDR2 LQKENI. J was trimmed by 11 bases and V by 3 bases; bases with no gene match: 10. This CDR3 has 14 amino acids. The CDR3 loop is CASSPGDRDYGQYF. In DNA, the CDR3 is TGTGCCAGCTCACCCGGGGACAGGGACTACGGGCAGTACTTC.

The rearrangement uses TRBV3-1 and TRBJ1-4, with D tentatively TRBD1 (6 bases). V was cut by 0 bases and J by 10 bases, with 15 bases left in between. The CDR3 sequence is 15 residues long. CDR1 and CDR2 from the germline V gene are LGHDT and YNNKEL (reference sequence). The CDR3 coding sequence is TGTGCCAGCAGCCAAGAATCGGCAGGCAGGGGAAAACTGTTTTTT. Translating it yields CASSQESAGRGKLFF.

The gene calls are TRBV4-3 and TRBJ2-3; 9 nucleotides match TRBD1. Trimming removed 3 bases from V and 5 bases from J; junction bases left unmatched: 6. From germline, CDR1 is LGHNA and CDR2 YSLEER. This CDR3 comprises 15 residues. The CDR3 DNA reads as TGCGCCAGCAGCCAGGGACAGGGAGGTAAAGATACGCAGTATTTT. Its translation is CASSQGQGGKDTQYF.

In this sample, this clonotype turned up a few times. This CDR3 is CASSQRGSGRAENEQFF. The CDR3 DNA reads as TGTGCCAGCAGCCAGAGAGGTAGCGGGAGGGCCGAGAATGAGCAGTTCTTC. This chain uses TRBV4-2 with TRBJ2-1, with TRBD2 matching over 11 bases. Germline V gene lookup returns CDR1 LGHNA and CDR2 YNFKEQ. The CDR3 spans 17 residues. The junction had 11 bases not matched to a gene; V was cut back by 3 bases and J by 7 bases.

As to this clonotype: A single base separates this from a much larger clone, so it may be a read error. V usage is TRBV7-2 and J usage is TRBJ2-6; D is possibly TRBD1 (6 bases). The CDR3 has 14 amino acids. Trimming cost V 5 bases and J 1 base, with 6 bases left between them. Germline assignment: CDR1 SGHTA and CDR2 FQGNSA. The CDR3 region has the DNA TGTGCCAGCAGCACAGGGTCTGGGGCCAACGTCCTGACTTTC. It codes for CASSTGSGANVLTF.

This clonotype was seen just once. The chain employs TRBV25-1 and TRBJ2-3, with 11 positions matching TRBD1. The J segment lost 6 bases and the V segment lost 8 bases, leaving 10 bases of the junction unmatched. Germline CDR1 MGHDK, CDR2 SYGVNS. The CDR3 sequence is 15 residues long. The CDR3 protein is CASGQGDRGVDTQYF. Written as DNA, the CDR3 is TGTGCCAGCGGGCAGGGGGACAGGGGGGTGGATACGCAGTATTTT.

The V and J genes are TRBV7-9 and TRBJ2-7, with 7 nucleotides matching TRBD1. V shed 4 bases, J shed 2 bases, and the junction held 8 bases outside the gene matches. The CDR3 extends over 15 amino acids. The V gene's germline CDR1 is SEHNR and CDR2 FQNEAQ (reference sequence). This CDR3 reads CASSSVDRTPYEQYF. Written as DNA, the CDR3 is TGTGCCAGCAGCTCCGTGGACAGGACCCCCTACGAGCAGTACTTC.

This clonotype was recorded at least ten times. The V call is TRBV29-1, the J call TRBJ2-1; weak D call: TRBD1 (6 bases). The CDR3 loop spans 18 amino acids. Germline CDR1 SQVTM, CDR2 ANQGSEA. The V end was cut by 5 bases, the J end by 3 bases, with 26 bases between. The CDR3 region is CSVFHGQGQSNNYNEQFF. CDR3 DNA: TGCAGCGTTTTCCACGGTCAGGGACAATCGAATAACTACAATGAGCAGTTCTTC.

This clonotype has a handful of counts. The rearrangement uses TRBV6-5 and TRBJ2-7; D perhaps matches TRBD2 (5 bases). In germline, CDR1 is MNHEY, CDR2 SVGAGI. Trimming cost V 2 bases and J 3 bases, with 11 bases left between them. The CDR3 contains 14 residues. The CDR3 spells CASSYGGQLYEQYF. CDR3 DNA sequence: TGTGCCAGCAGTTACGGCGGGCAACTCTACGAGCAGTACTTC.

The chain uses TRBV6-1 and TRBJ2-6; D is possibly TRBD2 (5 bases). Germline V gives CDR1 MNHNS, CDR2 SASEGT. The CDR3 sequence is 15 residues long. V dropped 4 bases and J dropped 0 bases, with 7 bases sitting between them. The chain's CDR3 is CASSGRSSGANVLTF. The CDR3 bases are TGTGCCAGCAGTGGGAGGAGCTCTGGGGCCAACGTCCTGACTTTC.

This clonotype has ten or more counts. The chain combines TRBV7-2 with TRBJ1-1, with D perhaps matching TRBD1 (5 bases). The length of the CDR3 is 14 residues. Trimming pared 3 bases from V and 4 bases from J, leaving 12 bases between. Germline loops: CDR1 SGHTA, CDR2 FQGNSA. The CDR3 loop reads CASSFSTASTEAFF. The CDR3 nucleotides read TGTGCCAGCAGCTTCTCGACAGCCTCCACTGAAGCTTTCTTT.

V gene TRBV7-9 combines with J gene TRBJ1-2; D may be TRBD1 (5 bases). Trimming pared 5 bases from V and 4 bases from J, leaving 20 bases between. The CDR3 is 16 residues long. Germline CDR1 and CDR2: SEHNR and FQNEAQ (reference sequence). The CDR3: CASSPSGTELFYGYTF. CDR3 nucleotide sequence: TGTGCCAGCAGCCCCAGCGGGACCGAGCTTTTCTATGGCTACACCTTC.